This T cell receptor beta chain was identified during a study of post-analysis software for immune sequencing data. Study-level background: Secondary progressive, relapsing-remitting and progressive-relapsing multiple sclerosis were among the included disease courses. Study-wide results and caveats: Several TRBV segments (TRBV5-6, TRBV5-1 and TRBV20-1 among them) occurred more frequently in patients than in controls.

The CDR3 is made up of 13 amino acids. Germline lookup yields CDR1 DFQATT and CDR2 SNEGSKA (reference sequence). V lost 8 bases and J lost 3; bases outside the gene matches: 6. Concerning this clonotype itself: The antigen is unknown.

Included in the TCR beta cDNA libraries were unique molecular identifiers. TCRdb reprocessed the PCR reads with MiXCR, giving one entry per CDR3 protein. The sample lists approximately 730,000 distinct CDR3 sequences, around 46% occurring once. The sequence was obtained from a girl aged 5 to 17 with multiple sclerosis. This chain uses TRBV20-1 with TRBJ2-1, with 8 nucleotides matching TRBD2. The sample was blood. The CDR3 nucleotides are TGCAGTCCGCTAGCGGGTGGCTACAATGAGCAGTTCTTC. This encodes CSPLAGGYNEQFF.